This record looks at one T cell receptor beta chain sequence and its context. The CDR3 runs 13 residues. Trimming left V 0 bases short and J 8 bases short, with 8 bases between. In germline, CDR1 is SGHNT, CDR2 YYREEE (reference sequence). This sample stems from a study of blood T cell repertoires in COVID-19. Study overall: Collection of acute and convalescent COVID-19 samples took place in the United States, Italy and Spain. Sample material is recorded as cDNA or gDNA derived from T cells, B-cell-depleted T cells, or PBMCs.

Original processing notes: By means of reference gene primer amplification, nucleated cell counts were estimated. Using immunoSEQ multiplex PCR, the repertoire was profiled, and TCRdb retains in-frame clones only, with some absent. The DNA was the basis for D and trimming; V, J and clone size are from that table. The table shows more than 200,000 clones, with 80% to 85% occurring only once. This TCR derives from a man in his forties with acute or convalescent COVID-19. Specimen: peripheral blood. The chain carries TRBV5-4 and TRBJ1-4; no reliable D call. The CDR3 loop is CASSLAGSEKLFF. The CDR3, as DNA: TGTGCCAGCAGCTTGGCGGGGTCCGAAAAACTGTTTTTT.